This is a list of T cell receptor beta chains from one sample in a study of blood T cell repertoires in COVID-19. Method: immunoSEQ multiplex PCR; TCRdb's copy keeps in-frame clones and lacks some. In the table there are over 150,000 clones, 87% of which are singletons. Sequenced sample: peripheral blood. The receptors derive from a woman aged 55 to 70 who had recovered from COVID-19. Each CDR3 is given with its conserved first and last residue. A D gene is named only where the DNA matches it firmly. For some rows the clone size is stated as once, few or many, or as a class when expanded; others skip it.

TRBV27	once	TRBJ2-1	NA	NA	CASSFRRAGGGRSYNEQFF
TRBV7-9	NA	TRBJ2-2	NA	TGTGCCAGCAGCTTATTAATCGGGGAAGGGGAGCTGTTTTTT	CASSLLIGEGELFF
TRBV10-3	once	TRBJ1-1	NA	TGTGCCATCAGTGGGGTAGGCGGCGAAGGGAACACTGAAGCTTTCTTT	CAISGVGGEGNTEAFF
TRBV5-1	NA	TRBJ1-2	NA	TGCGCCAGCAGCCCGGCGGGAGGAACCCCACCCCTTTTC	CASSPAGGTPPLF
TRBV29-1	NA	TRBJ1-1	NA	TGCAGCGTTTTAAGAGCGAACACTGAAGCTTTCTTT	CSVLRANTEAFF
TRBV11-2	NA	TRBJ2-3	TRBD2	TGTGCCAGCAGCTGGACGAGCGGGGCCAGCGCGGTAAATACGCAGTATTTT	CASSWTSGASAVNTQYF
TRBV29-1	NA	TRBJ2-3	NA	TGCAGCGCCCCGGGGATTGGCAGCACAGATACGCAGTATTTT	CSAPGIGSTDTQYF
TRBV5-1	NA	TRBJ1-2	NA	TGCGCCAGCAGCTTGGCCTCGCAGAACTATGGCTACACCTTC	CASSLASQNYGYTF
TRBV5-4	NA	TRBJ1-1	NA	TGTGCCAGCAAAGCGGACAGAAGTCTGTACCCTGAAGCTTTCTTT	CASKADRSLYPEAFF
TRBV15	NA	TRBJ2-5	NA	TGTGCCACCAGCAGCCTAACAGGTTTTCAGGAAACCCAGTACTTC	CATSSLTGFQETQYF
TRBV19	once	TRBJ2-3	TRBD2	TGTGCCAGTAGTCCCCCCGGGGGGGATACGCAGTATTTT	CASSPPGGDTQYF
TRBV12-3/TRBV12-4	few	TRBJ1-1	NA	TGTGCCAGCAGGCTAAGACTTGTAACTGAAGCTTTCTTT	CASRLRLVTEAFF
TRBV11-2	NA	TRBJ2-3	TRBD2	TGTGCCAGCAGCCCGGGGGGACTGCCCACAGATACGCAGTATTTT	CASSPGGLPTDTQYF
TRBV3-1/TRBV3-2	NA	TRBJ2-5	TRBD1	TGTGCCAGCAGCCAAGGTCCGGGACAGAAAAAAGAGACCCAGTACTTC	CASSQGPGQKKETQYF
TRBV7-7	NA	TRBJ2-5	NA	TGTGCTAGCAGCGACTATGGTGGAGGGGGCAACCGGGAGACCCAGTACTTC	CASSDYGGGGNRETQYF
TRBV6-5	NA	TRBJ1-2	TRBD1	TGTGCCACCATGAGGGACAGCAACTATGGCTACACCTTC	CATMRDSNYGYTF
TRBV7-9	NA	TRBJ1-2	NA	TGTGCCAGCAGTAGAGGATACAACTATGGCTACACCTTC	CASSRGYNYGYTF
TRBV4-3	once	TRBJ2-1	TRBD2	TGCGCCAGCAGCGAAGGGGGGGGGCTAGCGGGGAGTAACGAGCAGTTCTTC	CASSEGGGLAGSNEQFF
TRBV7-8	once	TRBJ2-3	NA	TGTGCCAGCAGCTTAGTGGGGGCCAGCACAGATACGCAGTATTTT	CASSLVGASTDTQYF
TRBV9	NA	TRBJ2-3	TRBD2	TGTGCCAGCAGCGTAGCGCTAGCGGGGCCAGATACGCAGTATTTT	CASSVALAGPDTQYF
TRBV7-8	NA	TRBJ1-6	TRBD1	TGTGCCAGCAGCTCACAGGGGCGTAATTCACCCCTCCACTTT	CASSSQGRNSPLHF
TRBV5-1	NA	TRBJ1-4	TRBD1	TGCGCCAGCAGCTTGCAAACAGGGGCGAATGAAAAACTGTTTTTT	CASSLQTGANEKLFF
TRBV6-1	NA	TRBJ2-7	NA	TGTGCCAGCAGTGACCCCAACAGGGACGAGCAGTACTTC	CASSDPNRDEQYF
TRBV7-2	NA	TRBJ2-5	TRBD2	TGTGCCAGCAGCGCCCTGGCTAGCGGGGGCCAAGAGACCCAGTACTTC	CASSALASGGQETQYF
TRBV5-1	NA	TRBJ1-4	NA	TGCGCCAGCAGCGAGCAGGGGCATCATAATGAAAAACTGTTTTTT	CASSEQGHHNEKLFF
TRBV11-2	few	TRBJ2-1	TRBD1	TGTGCCAGCAGCTTAGGGTGGACAGGGAATAATGAGCAGTTCTTC	CASSLGWTGNNEQFF
TRBV3-1/TRBV3-2	NA	TRBJ2-3	TRBD1	TGTGCCAGCAGCCAAGTAACAGGGGGAGATACGCAGTATTTT	CASSQVTGGDTQYF
TRBV7-2	NA	TRBJ1-2	TRBD1	TGTGCCAGCAGCCCGTGGGACAGCGCTTTCTATGGCTACACCTTC	CASSPWDSAFYGYTF
TRBV18	NA	TRBJ1-2	NA	TGTGCCAGCTCACCACCGGGGGGTACTAACTATGGCTACACCTTC	CASSPPGGTNYGYTF
TRBV5-1	NA	TRBJ1-1	NA	TGCGCCAGCAGCACCCAGGGCAACACTGAAGCTTTCTTT	CASSTQGNTEAFF
TRBV7-3	NA	TRBJ2-2	NA	TGTGCCAGCAGCTTAATGCCTCTATCGGCCGGGGAGCTGTTTTTT	CASSLMPLSAGELFF
TRBV5-1	once	TRBJ1-3	NA	TGCGCCAGCAGCTTGGCCGCGGGAAACTCTGGAAACACCATATATTTT	CASSLAAGNSGNTIYF
TRBV10-2	NA	TRBJ2-2	TRBD1	TGCGCCAGCAGGCCGGGACAGACCGGGGAGCTGTTTTTT	CASRPGQTGELFF
TRBV2	NA	TRBJ2-1	NA	TGTGCCAGCAGTGGATCGGGGAACAATGAGCAGTTCTTC	CASSGSGNNEQFF
TRBV6-2/TRBV6-3	NA	TRBJ1-2	NA	TGTGCCAGCAGTTACTCGAGCCAGGGAGGCGGCTACACCTTC	CASSYSSQGGGYTF